The 23 T cell receptor beta chains presented below share a single source sample, sequenced in a study of CD8+ T cells in alopecia areata. Treatment meaning: oral pan-JAK inhibitor, 5-10 mg twice daily. Extracted RNA was reverse transcribed into cDNA, the sequencing template. Data came from immunoSEQ multiplex PCR; TCRdb stores just in-frame clones and leaves some out. There are 200,000 or so clones in the sample; around two fifths occur only once, and 0.48% lies in the top ten. This sample comprised CD4+ T cells sorted from blood, obtained at roughly week 30, from a patient treated with tofacitinib. Every receptor here comes from a human donor with alopecia areata.

The rearrangement joins TRBV14 to TRBJ1-2; D is unclear. The germline CDR1 and CDR2 sequences are SGHDN and FVKESK. This CDR3 comprises 15 residues. Trimming removed 4 bases from V and 8 bases from J, with 20 bases in between. CDR3 residues: CASSRDVGGDRGYTF. CDR3 nucleotide sequence: TGTGCCAGCAGCCGAGACGTAGGCGGGGATCGGGGCTACACCTTC.

The chain joins TRBV6-5 to TRBJ1-1, with D tentatively TRBD1 (5 bases). The V end lost 5 bases, the J end lost 2 bases, and 15 bases lay between the germline ends. The germline V gene encodes CDR1 MNHEY and CDR2 SVGAGI. This CDR3 has 15 amino acids. CDR3 nucleotide sequence: TGTGCCAGCAGTCCCACCTCAGGGCCCAACACTGAAGCTTTCTTT. This translates into CASSPTSGPNTEAFF.

The rearrangement uses TRBV2 and TRBJ1-5; maybe TRBD1 (5 bases). V shed 5 bases and J shed 4 bases, with 9 bases lying between them. Germline CDR1 is SNHLY and CDR2 is FYNNEI. CDR3 length: 13 residues. For the CDR3, the DNA is TGTGCCAGCAGTCCCGAGGGGAATCAGCCCCAGCATTTT. Residues: CASSPEGNQPQHF.

The chain uses TRBV9 and TRBJ2-2, with 7 bases lining up with TRBD1. The trim removed 4 bases at V and 0 bases at J, leaving 9 bases unmatched. This CDR3 is 17 amino acids long. From germline, CDR1 is SGDLS and CDR2 YYNGEE. This CDR3 is CASSPRQGAANTGELFF. CDR3 DNA sequence: TGTGCCAGCAGCCCGAGACAGGGCGCGGCGAACACCGGGGAGCTGTTTTTT. Full variable domain (rest looked up from reference TRBV9 and TRBJ2-2): DSGVTQTPKHLITATGQRVTLRCSPRSGDLSVYWYQQSLDQGLQFLIQYYNGEERAKGNILERFSAQQFPDLHSELNLSSLELGDSALYFCASSPRQGAANTGELFFGEGSRLTVL.

This clone was seen only a few times. This sample also contains other DNA sequences that code for the same CDR3. The chain is built from TRBV7-9 and TRBJ2-2, with 7 nucleotides matching TRBD1. Germline V gene lookup returns CDR1 SEHNR and CDR2 FQNEAQ (reference sequence). With 5 bases clipped from V and 0 bases from J, the junction kept 3 bases outside the gene matches. The CDR3 extends over 15 amino acids. The CDR3 nucleotides read TGTGCCAGCAGCCCCGGGACAGCGAACACCGGGGAGCTGTTTTTT. Encoded protein: CASSPGTANTGELFF.

There are a few counts of this clone. This may come from a read error, since a much larger clone is one base off. J is TRBJ1-1 and V is TRBV5-6, with a tentative D call TRBD1 (5 bases). With 1 base removed from V and 1 base from J, the gap between germline ends came to 5 bases. Germline CDR1 is SGHDT and CDR2 is YYEEEE. CDR3 length equals 13 residues. CDR3 coding DNA: TGTGCCAGCAGCTTGCAGGGGAACACTGAAGCTTTCTTT. This codes for CASSLQGNTEAFF.

This clone was counted only a few times. The V and J genes are TRBV19 and TRBJ2-3, with 10 bases matching TRBD2. The CDR3 is 16 residues long. Germline CDR1 reads LNHDA; CDR2 reads SQIVND (reference sequence). Trimming cost V 5 bases and J 0 bases; bases outside gene matches: 5. For the CDR3, the DNA is TGTGCCAGTAGTTCGTCACTAGCGGGGAGCACAGATACGCAGTATTTT. Residues: CASSSSLAGSTDTQYF.

The gene calls are TRBV7-9 and TRBJ2-3; TRBD1 is a possible D gene (5 bases). The V gene lost 6 bases and the J gene lost 5 bases, with 15 bases spanning the gap. Germline CDR1 reads SEHNR; CDR2 reads FQNEAQ (reference sequence). The CDR3 runs 14 residues. The DNA for the CDR3 is TGTGCCAGCAGTTCCTGGGGTAGGGGAGATACGCAGTATTTT. Translating it yields CASSSWGRGDTQYF.

V and J are TRBV7-9 and TRBJ1-1; no firm D call. Trimming removed 5 bases from V and 5 bases from J, with 15 bases in between. CDR3 length equals 14 residues. Per germline, CDR1 SEHNR and CDR2 FQNEAQ (reference sequence). As DNA, the CDR3 is TGTGCCAGCAGCCTGTCCGTGGGTGTAACTGAAGCTTTCTTT. This codes for CASSLSVGVTEAFF.

A few counts support this clone. V usage is TRBV12-5 and J usage is TRBJ2-2; D call uncertain. The CDR3 is 14 amino acids. The ends were cut back, 1 base at V and 5 bases at J, with 8 bases in the middle. Germline CDR1 LGHNT, CDR2 FRNRAP. The CDR3 coding sequence is TGTGCTAGTGGTTTGGACCTCAGGACCGGGGAGCTGTTTTTT. It is translated as CASGLDLRTGELFF.

V usage is TRBV28 and J usage is TRBJ1-1; D not resolved. Germline-derived CDR1 and CDR2 are MDHEN and SYDVKM. CDR3 length equals 14 residues. Trimming pared 6 bases from V and 1 base from J, leaving 12 bases between. The CDR3 region is CASRSSHGNTEAFF. CDR3 coding DNA: TGTGCCAGCAGGTCGAGTCACGGGAACACTGAAGCTTTCTTT.

This clone was seen only a few times. The chain is built from TRBV29-1 and TRBJ2-5, with a possible D match to TRBD1 (6 bases). Deletions cut 8 bases from V and 2 bases from J, with 15 bases between. CDR1 SQVTM and CDR2 ANQGSEA come from the germline V gene. The CDR3 covers 13 residues. The DNA for the CDR3 is TGCAGCTCACAGGGTCGACTGCAAGAGACCCAGTACTTC. Encoded protein: CSSQGRLQETQYF.

The chain employs TRBV30 and TRBJ1-2; 9 positions agree with TRBD1. Germline CDR1 reads GTSNPN; CDR2 reads SVGIG (reference sequence). This CDR3 contains 15 residues. Trimming cost V 3 bases and J 4 bases; bases outside gene matches: 9. The CDR3 loop reads CAWSLPGQGRYGYTF. The CDR3 DNA is TGTGCCTGGAGCCTCCCCGGACAGGGGCGCTATGGCTACACCTTC.

This chain joins TRBV30 and TRBJ1-5; 8 bases map to TRBD1. Germline CDR1 GTSNPN, CDR2 SVGIG (reference sequence). Unmatched junction bases numbered 3, after V lost 0 bases and J lost 5 bases. The CDR3 spans 14 residues. The chain's CDR3 is CAWSVQGGHQPQHF. The CDR3 region has the DNA TGTGCCTGGAGTGTACAGGGGGGGCATCAGCCCCAGCATTTT.

The V gene is TRBV15, the J gene TRBJ1-5; D call uncertain. Trimming shortened V by 7 bases and J by 0 bases, and 10 bases separated the two germline ends. The CDR3 has 14 residues. Germline CDR1 is LNHNV and CDR2 is YYDKDF (reference sequence). This chain's CDR3 is CATTPIYSNQPQHF. CDR3 DNA: TGTGCCACCACCCCTATTTATAGCAATCAGCCCCAGCATTTT. The entire variable domain, with the rest obtained from reference TRBV15 and TRBJ1-5, is as follows: DAMVIQNPRYQVTQFGKPVTLSCSQTLNHNVMYWYQQKSSQAPKLLFHYYDKDFNNEADTPDNFQSRRPNTSFCFLDIRSPGLGDTAMYLCATTPIYSNQPQHFGDGTRLSIL.

This sequence joins TRBV18 and TRBJ1-1; D may be TRBD1 (5 bases). The CDR3 loop spans 16 amino acids. CDR1 is KGHSH and CDR2 is LQKENI in the germline V gene. V dropped 3 bases and J dropped 1 base, with 15 bases sitting between them. CDR3 sequence reads: CASSPNPAGQNTEAFF. The CDR3 nucleotides read TGTGCCAGCTCACCTAATCCGGCAGGGCAGAACACTGAAGCTTTCTTT.

This clone was observed a handful of times. V gene TRBV4-1 combines with J gene TRBJ1-1; 9 nucleotides line up with TRBD1. The CDR3 runs to 15 residues. The germline gives CDR1 MGHRA, CDR2 YSYEKL. Unmatched junction bases numbered 7, after V lost 2 bases and J lost 6 bases. This CDR3 is CASSQRTGGAPEAFF. The CDR3 DNA follows: TGCGCCAGCAGCCAAAGAACAGGGGGCGCACCTGAAGCTTTCTTT.

A few counts support this clone. This chain connects TRBV5-1 to TRBJ2-1; D not resolved. V shed 2 bases and J shed 8 bases, with 11 bases lying between them. The germline gives CDR1 SGHRS, CDR2 YFSETQ. This CDR3 region has 13 residues. This CDR3 reads CASSFSLLDEQFF. CDR3 in DNA: TGCGCCAGCAGCTTTAGTCTACTCGATGAGCAGTTCTTC.

The chain is built from TRBV5-1 and TRBJ2-2; the match to TRBD2 covers 9 bases. J was trimmed by 8 bases and V by 4 bases; bases with no gene match: 12. The CDR3 is 16 amino acids. CDR1 is SGHRS and CDR2 is YFSETQ in the germline V gene. DNA for the CDR3: TGCGCCAGCAGCCTACCGGGACTAGCCGGAACGGGGGAGCTGTTTTTT. Translating it yields CASSLPGLAGTGELFF.

V and J are TRBV5-4 and TRBJ2-5; 15 bases align to TRBD2. CDR3 length equals 16 residues. Germline-derived CDR1 and CDR2 are SGHNT and YYREEE (reference sequence). V lost 4 bases, J lost 6 bases, and 7 bases stayed unmatched. The CDR3 DNA follows: TGTGCCAGCAGCCCTGGGACTAGCGGGAGGCTGAAGACCCAGTACTTC. Protein product: CASSPGTSGRLKTQYF. Full variable domain (remainder filled in from reference TRBV5-4 and TRBJ2-5): ETGVTQSPTHLIKTRGQQVTLRCSSQSGHNTVSWYQQALGQGPQFIFQYYREEENGRGNFPPRFSGLQFPNYSSELNVNALELDDSALYLCASSPGTSGRLKTQYFGPGTRLLVL.

This chain joins TRBV25-1 and TRBJ1-4, with 7 bases aligning to TRBD1. Germline V gives CDR1 MGHDK, CDR2 SYGVNS. This CDR3 comprises 13 residues. Unmatched junction bases numbered 1, after V lost 7 bases and J lost 2 bases. CDR3 nucleotides: TGTGCCAGCACACAGGGGACTAATGAAAAACTGTTTTTT. Protein product: CASTQGTNEKLFF.

This clone turned up a few times. The chain recombines TRBV29-1 with TRBJ1-1; 10 bases match TRBD1. The trim removed 6 bases at V and 4 bases at J, leaving 11 bases unmatched. Per germline, CDR1 SQVTM and CDR2 ANQGSEA. This CDR3 is built from 15 residues. The CDR3: CSVADRGRGATEAFF. CDR3 bases: TGCAGCGTGGCAGACAGGGGGCGCGGGGCCACTGAAGCTTTCTTT. Full variable domain (outside the CDR3, taken from reference TRBV29-1 and TRBJ1-1): SAVISQKPSRDICQRGTSLTIQCQVDSQVTMMFWYRQQPGQSLTLIATANQGSEATYESGFVIDKFPISRPNLTFSTLTVSNMSPEDSSIYLCSVADRGRGATEAFFGQGTRLTVV.

J is TRBJ2-7 and V is TRBV10-3, with 7 bases identical to TRBD1. Losses at the gene ends were 6 bases for V and 3 bases for J; bases not matched to a gene: 8. This CDR3 region has 14 residues. Per germline, CDR1 ENHRY and CDR2 SYGVKD. In DNA, the CDR3 is TGTGCCATCAGCTTAGGGGGCTCGAGCTACGAGCAGTACTTC. It is translated as CAISLGGSSYEQYF.